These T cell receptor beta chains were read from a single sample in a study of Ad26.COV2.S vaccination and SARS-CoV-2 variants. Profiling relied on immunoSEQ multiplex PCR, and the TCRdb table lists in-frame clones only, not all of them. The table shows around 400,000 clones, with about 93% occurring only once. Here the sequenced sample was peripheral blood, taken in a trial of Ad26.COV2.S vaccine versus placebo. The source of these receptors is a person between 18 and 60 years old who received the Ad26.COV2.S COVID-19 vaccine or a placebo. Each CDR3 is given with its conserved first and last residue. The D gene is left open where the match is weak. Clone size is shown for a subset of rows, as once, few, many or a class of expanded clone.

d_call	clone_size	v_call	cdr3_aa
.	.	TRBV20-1	CSAGVSYEQYF
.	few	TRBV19	CASSIGTDSYEQYF
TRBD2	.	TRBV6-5	CASSYAGAGYNEQFF
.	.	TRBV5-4	CASSLSLFTLTGELFF
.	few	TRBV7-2	CASSLGLTYGYTF
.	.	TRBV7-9	CASSLVARANTGELFF
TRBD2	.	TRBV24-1	CATSDPSGRLDEQFF
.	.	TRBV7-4	CASSSKRQGRMNTEAFF
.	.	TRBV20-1	CSASLGVEQPQHF
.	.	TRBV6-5	CASSKDGGSGNTIYF
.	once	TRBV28	CASRNQGSSHF
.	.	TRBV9	CASSVASNEKLFF
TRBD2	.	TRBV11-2	CASSLDPGTTGEQFF
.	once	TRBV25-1	CASSSRRHSYEQYF
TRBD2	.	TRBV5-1	CASSLVLAGGDNEQFF
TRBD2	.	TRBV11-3	CASSTRTSPNEQFF
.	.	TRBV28	CASSGRYEQYF
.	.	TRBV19	CASSIDLRGEAFF
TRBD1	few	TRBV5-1	CASSPEGAYEQYF
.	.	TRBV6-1	CASSEAYGKGWPYEQYF
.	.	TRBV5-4	CASSSVRSADEQFF
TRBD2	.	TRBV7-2	CASSRPLAGVRNEQFF
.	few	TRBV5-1	CASSLEGMNTEAFF
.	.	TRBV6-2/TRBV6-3	CASTPWGSADGRDTQYF
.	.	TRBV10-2	CASSESPDFYSYEQYF
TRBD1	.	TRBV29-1	CSVKDRVEETQYF
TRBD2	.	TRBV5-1	CASSSTSGRFQTQYF
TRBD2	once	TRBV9	CASSVGTSGKNTGELFF
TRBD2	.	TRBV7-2	CASSLQGLAFNEQFF
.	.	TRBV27	CASSFGPNEQFF
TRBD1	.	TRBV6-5	CASSPDRGGFYEQYF
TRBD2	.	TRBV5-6	CASSLGFSGVYEQYF
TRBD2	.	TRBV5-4	CASSIKGGLAGYEQYF
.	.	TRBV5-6	CASSLVIPRGLHF
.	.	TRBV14	CASSQGGRGAVNQPQHF
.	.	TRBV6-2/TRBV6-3	CASSRSTDTQYF
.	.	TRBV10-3	CAISGDSYEQYF
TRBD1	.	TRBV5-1	CASSPGQLKAGELFF
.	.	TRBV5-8	CASSFWSSYNEQFF
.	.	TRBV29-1	CSVKNSNQPQHF
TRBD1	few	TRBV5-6	CASSGTGALFGNEKLFF
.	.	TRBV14	CASSQDGTPAGELFF
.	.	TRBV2	CASSERSRTLYEQYF
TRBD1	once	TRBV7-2	CASSLDPTGSYEQYF
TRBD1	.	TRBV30	CAWRIAGGTEAFF
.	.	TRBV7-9	CASSLQPSYEQYF
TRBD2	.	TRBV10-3	CAISGRLAGAAETQYF
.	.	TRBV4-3	CASSALAKYNEQFF